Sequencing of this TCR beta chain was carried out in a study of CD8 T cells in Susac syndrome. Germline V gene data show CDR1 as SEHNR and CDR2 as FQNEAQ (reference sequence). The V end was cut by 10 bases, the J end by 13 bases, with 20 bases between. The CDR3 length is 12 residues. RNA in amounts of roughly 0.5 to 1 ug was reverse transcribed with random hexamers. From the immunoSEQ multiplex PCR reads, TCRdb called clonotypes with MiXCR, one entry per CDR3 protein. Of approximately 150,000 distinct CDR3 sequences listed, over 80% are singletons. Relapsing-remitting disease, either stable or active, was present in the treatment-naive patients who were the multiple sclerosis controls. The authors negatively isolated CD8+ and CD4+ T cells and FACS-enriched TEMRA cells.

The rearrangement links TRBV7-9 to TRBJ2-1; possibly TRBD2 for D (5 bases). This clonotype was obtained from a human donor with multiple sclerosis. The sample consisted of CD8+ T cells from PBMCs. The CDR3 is CATKGTGWYQFF. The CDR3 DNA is TGTGCCACCAAGGGAACGGGATGGTACCAGTTCTTC. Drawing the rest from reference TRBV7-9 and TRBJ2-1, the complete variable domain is DTGVSQNPRHKITKRGQNVTFRCDPISEHNRLYWYRQTLGQGPEFLTYFQNEAQLEKSRLLSDRFSAERPKGSFSTLEIQRTEQGDSAMYLCATKGTGWYQFFGPGTRLTVL.